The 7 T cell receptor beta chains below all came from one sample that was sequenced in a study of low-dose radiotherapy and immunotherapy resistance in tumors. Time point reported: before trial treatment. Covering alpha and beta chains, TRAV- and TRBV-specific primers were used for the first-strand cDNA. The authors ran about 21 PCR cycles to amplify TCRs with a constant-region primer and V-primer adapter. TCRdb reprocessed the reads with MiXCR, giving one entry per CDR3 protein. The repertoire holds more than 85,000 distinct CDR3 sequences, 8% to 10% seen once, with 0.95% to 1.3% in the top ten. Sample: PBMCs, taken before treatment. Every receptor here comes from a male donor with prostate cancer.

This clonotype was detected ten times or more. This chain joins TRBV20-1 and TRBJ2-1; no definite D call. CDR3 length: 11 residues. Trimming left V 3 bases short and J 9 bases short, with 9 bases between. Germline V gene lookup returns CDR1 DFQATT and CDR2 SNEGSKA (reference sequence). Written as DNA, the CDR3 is TGCAGTGCTAGGAAACCCGGTGAGCAGTTCTTC. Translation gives CSARKPGEQFF.

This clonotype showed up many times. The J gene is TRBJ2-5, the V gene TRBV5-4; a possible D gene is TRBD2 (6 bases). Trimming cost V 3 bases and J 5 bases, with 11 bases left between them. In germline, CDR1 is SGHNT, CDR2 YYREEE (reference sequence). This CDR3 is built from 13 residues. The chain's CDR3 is CASSWRGRETQYF. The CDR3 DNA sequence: TGTGCCAGCAGCTGGCGGGGCCGGGAGACCCAGTACTTC.

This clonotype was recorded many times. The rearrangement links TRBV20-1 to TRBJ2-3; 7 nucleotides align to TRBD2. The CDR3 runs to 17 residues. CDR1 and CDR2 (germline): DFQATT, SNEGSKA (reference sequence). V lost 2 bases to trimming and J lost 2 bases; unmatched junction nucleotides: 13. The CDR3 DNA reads TGCAGTGCTAGATACATCTCGGGGGGTGGGCTCACAGATACGCAGTATTTT. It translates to CSARYISGGGLTDTQYF.

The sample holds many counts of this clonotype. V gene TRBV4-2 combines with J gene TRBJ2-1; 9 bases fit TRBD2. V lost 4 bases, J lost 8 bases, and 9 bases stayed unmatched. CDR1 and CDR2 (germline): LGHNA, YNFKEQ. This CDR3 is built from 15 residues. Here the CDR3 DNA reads TGTGCCAGCAGCCCGGGACTAGCTGTTACAGATGAGCAGTTCTTC. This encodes CASSPGLAVTDEQFF.

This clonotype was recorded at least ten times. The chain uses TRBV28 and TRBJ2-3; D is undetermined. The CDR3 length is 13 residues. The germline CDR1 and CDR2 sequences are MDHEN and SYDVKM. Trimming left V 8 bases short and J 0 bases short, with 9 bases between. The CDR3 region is CASRPTSTDTQYF. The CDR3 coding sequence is TGTGCCAGCCGGCCAACTAGCACAGATACGCAGTATTTT.

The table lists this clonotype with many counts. CDR3 loop: CSARAPVGNEQFF. The CDR3 bases are TGCAGTGCTAGGGCCCCTGTAGGAAATGAGCAGTTCTTC. The chain combines TRBV20-1 with TRBJ2-1; no definite D call. The CDR3 is 13 amino acids. The germline gives CDR1 DFQATT, CDR2 SNEGSKA (reference sequence). The V and J ends lost 3 bases and 7 bases respectively, with 13 bases between them.

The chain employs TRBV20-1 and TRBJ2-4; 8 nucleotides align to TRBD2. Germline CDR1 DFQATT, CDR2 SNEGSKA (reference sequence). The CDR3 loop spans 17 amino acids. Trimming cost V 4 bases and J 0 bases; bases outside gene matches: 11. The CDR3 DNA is TGCAGTGCTACCGGTCCCTTAGCGGGGCCAGCCAAAAACATTCAGTACTTC. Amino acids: CSATGPLAGPAKNIQYF.